These 28 T cell receptor beta chains originate from one sample sequenced in a study of OX40 agonist ivuxolimab in advanced cancers. TCRdb's copy holds only in-frame clones and misses some; the assay was immunoSEQ multiplex PCR. The data show some 68,000 clones, approximately 90% seen once. Sequenced here: CD4+ or CD8+ T cells sorted from blood, sampled in a trial of the OX40 agonist ivuxolimab. Receptors originate from an adult with an advanced solid tumor such as melanoma, head and neck, liver or kidney cancer.

The V and J genes are TRBV5-8 and TRBJ2-3, with D hard to call. Trimming left V 2 bases short and J 1 base short, with 11 bases between. CDR3 length equals 15 residues. Germline assignment: CDR1 SGHTS and CDR2 YDEGEE. This CDR3 is CASSFPRQGTDTQYF. DNA of the CDR3: TGTGCCAGCAGCTTTCCGCGACAAGGCACAGATACGCAGTATTTT.

V usage is TRBV27 and J usage is TRBJ2-3; 7 bases line up with TRBD2. The V segment lost 8 bases and the J segment 0 bases; nucleotides outside the gene matches: 2. The V gene's germline CDR1 is MNHEY and CDR2 SMNVEV (reference sequence). The CDR3 is 13 residues long. CDR3 amino acids: CASWRESTDTQYF. As DNA, the CDR3 is TGTGCCAGCTGGCGGGAGAGCACAGATACGCAGTATTTT.

To note about this clone: An end of the junction differs from the germline gene, which may be a read error. This rearrangement joins TRBV6-6 to TRBJ2-7; 10 nucleotides align to TRBD1. The CDR3 has 13 amino acids. CDR1 MNHNY and CDR2 SVGAGI come from the germline V gene (reference sequence). The CDR3 region has the DNA TGTGCCATCAGTCGGGACAGGGGCCACGAGCAGTACTTC. It specifies CAISRDRGHEQYF.

V and J are TRBV27 and TRBJ1-2, with D unclear. The V and J ends lost 6 bases and 5 bases respectively, with 16 bases between them. Germline V gene data show CDR1 as MNHEY and CDR2 as SMNVEV (reference sequence). The CDR3 contains 14 residues. This CDR3 is CASSPAWTGYGYTF. As DNA, the CDR3 is TGTGCCAGCAGCCCTGCCTGGACCGGTTATGGCTACACCTTC.

This clone was observed once. The rearrangement uses TRBV10-3 and TRBJ1-6; TRBD1 might be the D (5 bases). V was shortened by 7 bases and J by 8 bases, with 15 bases between the two germline ends. This CDR3 region has 14 residues. The germline V gene has CDR1 ENHRY and CDR2 SYGVKD. The CDR3 DNA reads TGTGCCATCAAGGGCAGGGTGGATGATTCACCCCTCCACTTT. Translation: CAIKGRVDDSPLHF.

This chain connects TRBV7-8 to TRBJ2-2; 9 bases are a match to TRBD1. With V trimmed by 3 bases and J by 0 bases, 5 bases remained unmatched. The length of the CDR3 is 17 residues. The germline V gene has CDR1 SGHVS and CDR2 FQNEAQ. CDR3 nucleotide sequence: TGTGCCAGCAGCTTCTCCCGGGACAGGGCGAACACCGGGGAGCTGTTTTTT. Translating it yields CASSFSRDRANTGELFF.

The rearrangement links TRBV29-1 to TRBJ1-1; D unresolved. CDR3 length: 13 residues. Germline V gene lookup returns CDR1 SQVTM and CDR2 ANQGSEA. Trimming pared 4 bases from V and 0 bases from J, leaving 9 bases between. The CDR3 DNA sequence: TGCAGCGTTGCGCACCAGCTGAACACTGAAGCTTTCTTT. Translating gives CSVAHQLNTEAFF.

The CDR3 spells CASSARDRGVDEQYF. The DNA for the CDR3 is TGTGCCAGCAGTGCCCGGGACAGGGGTGTCGACGAGCAGTACTTC. The J gene is TRBJ2-7, the V gene TRBV27; TRBD1 matches at 10 bases. This CDR3 region has 15 residues. Looked up from germline, CDR1 is MNHEY and CDR2 is SMNVEV (reference sequence). V lost 5 bases and J lost 5; bases outside the gene matches: 9.

This chain connects TRBV5-5 to TRBJ2-5, with 7 bases fitting TRBD1. The CDR3 contains 15 residues. Germline V gene data show CDR1 as SGHKS and CDR2 as YYEKEE (reference sequence). Unmatched junction bases numbered 6, after V lost 2 bases and J lost 2 bases. CDR3 sequence: CASSFQDRLQETQYF. The CDR3 region has the DNA TGTGCCAGCAGCTTCCAGGACAGGTTACAAGAGACCCAGTACTTC.

V gene TRBV29-1 combines with J gene TRBJ1-3, with D hard to call. In germline, CDR1 is SQVTM, CDR2 ANQGSEA. The V end lost 6 bases, the J end lost 4 bases, and 10 bases lay between the germline ends. The CDR3 is 12 residues long. CDR3 sequence (DNA): TGCAGCGTCGAAAGACCGGGAAACACCATATATTTT. Protein sequence: CSVERPGNTIYF.

The chain carries TRBV9 and TRBJ1-1, with TRBD1 matching over 10 bases. After removal of 3 bases from V and 3 bases from J, the junction contained 8 bases not matched to a gene. The germline gives CDR1 SGDLS, CDR2 YYNGEE. The CDR3 loop spans 16 amino acids. The CDR3 loop is CASSEQTGGMDTEAFF. The CDR3 DNA reads as TGTGCCAGCAGCGAGCAGACAGGGGGCATGGACACTGAAGCTTTCTTT.

The chain couples TRBV30 to TRBJ2-5; 7 positions agree with TRBD1. Germline-derived CDR1 and CDR2 are GTSNPN and SVGIG (reference sequence). The CDR3 is made up of 13 amino acids. J gave up 2 bases and V 5 bases, and 5 bases lay outside the gene matches. The CDR3 loop is CAWEGQEQETQYF. The CDR3 bases are TGTGCCTGGGAAGGACAGGAGCAAGAGACCCAGTACTTC.

The chain employs TRBV5-1 and TRBJ2-1, with 15 bases aligning to TRBD2. There are 22 residues in the CDR3. The V segment lost 0 bases and the J segment 0 bases; nucleotides outside the gene matches: 13. CDR1 SGHRS and CDR2 YFSETQ come from the germline V gene. This chain's CDR3 is CASSLAGGIGTSGRSSYNEQFF. CDR3 bases: TGCGCCAGCAGCTTGGCCGGGGGGATTGGGACTAGCGGGAGGAGCTCCTACAATGAGCAGTTCTTC.

The chain carries TRBV27 and TRBJ2-7, with 14 bases aligning to TRBD2. With V trimmed by 0 bases and J by 3 bases, 10 bases remained unmatched. Per the germline V gene, CDR1 is MNHEY and CDR2 is SMNVEV (reference sequence). The CDR3 has 19 amino acids. The CDR3 is CASSLSFGTSGSPIYEQYF. In DNA form, the CDR3 reads TGTGCCAGCAGTTTATCATTCGGGACTAGCGGGAGCCCGATCTACGAGCAGTACTTC.

The V and J genes are TRBV2 and TRBJ1-2; D gene ambiguous. V was cut by 6 bases and J by 7 bases, with 12 bases left in between. The CDR3 runs to 12 residues. CDR1 is SNHLY, CDR2 FYNNEI, per germline. The CDR3 region has the DNA TGTGCCAGCAGCAACGACGAGGGTGGCTACACCTTC. Its protein product is CASSNDEGGYTF.

This chain joins TRBV10-3 and TRBJ1-1; 7 positions match TRBD1. The CDR3 has 17 amino acids. Germline trimming cut 4 bases from V and 4 bases from J; bases unmatched to any gene: 15. Looked up from germline, CDR1 is ENHRY and CDR2 is SYGVKD. The CDR3 sequence is CAISGTGVAFRSTEAFF. CDR3 nucleotides: TGTGCCATCAGTGGAACAGGGGTGGCGTTTCGAAGCACTGAAGCTTTCTTT.

The chain is built from TRBV7-2 and TRBJ2-5; 11 nucleotides agree with TRBD2. Germline CDR1 and CDR2: SGHTA and FQGNSA. This CDR3 spans 15 amino acids. Germline trimming cut 5 bases from V and 5 bases from J; bases unmatched to any gene: 7. This chain's CDR3 is CASSRRLAGWETQYF. As DNA, the CDR3 is TGTGCCAGCAGCCGAAGACTAGCGGGGTGGGAGACCCAGTACTTC.

The chain combines TRBV5-1 with TRBJ1-6, with D possibly being TRBD1 (5 bases). V lost 3 bases and J lost 0, with 10 bases in between. From germline, CDR1 is SGHRS and CDR2 YFSETQ. The CDR3 is 16 amino acids. CDR3 loop: CASSSNQGSYNSPLHF. CDR3 DNA sequence: TGCGCCAGCAGCTCGAACCAGGGCTCCTATAATTCACCCCTCCACTTT.

This chain joins TRBV7-8 and TRBJ2-6, with D hard to call. The CDR3 is 16 amino acids. V lost 4 bases, J lost 0 bases, and 10 bases lay in between. Per the germline V gene, CDR1 is SGHVS and CDR2 is FQNEAQ. CDR3 sequence reads: CASSSHRASGANVLTF. CDR3 DNA: TGTGCCAGCAGCTCGCATCGGGCCTCTGGGGCCAACGTCCTGACTTTC.

V usage is TRBV6-1 and J usage is TRBJ2-5; D not resolved. Germline lookup yields CDR1 MNHNS and CDR2 SASEGT. V was pared by 2 bases and J by 5 bases, with 9 bases between. This CDR3 has 13 amino acids. The CDR3 loop is CASSEYVGETQYF. In nucleotides, the CDR3 is TGTGCCAGCAGTGAATATGTGGGCGAGACCCAGTACTTC.

The chain combines TRBV5-1 with TRBJ2-2; 8 bases are a match to TRBD2. Germline values: CDR1 SGHRS, CDR2 YFSETQ. The CDR3 contains 14 residues. V shed 4 bases, J shed 5 bases, and the junction held 4 bases outside the gene matches. The CDR3 region has the DNA TGCGCCAGCAGCCCGACTAGCGCGACCGGGGAGCTGTTTTTT. Its protein is CASSPTSATGELFF.

For the CDR3, the DNA is TGCGCCAGCAGCCCGGGGACGCCCTACAATGAGCAGTTCTTC. Protein product: CASSPGTPYNEQFF. The chain combines TRBV5-1 with TRBJ2-1, with D perhaps matching TRBD1 or TRBD2 (5 bases each). Trimming left V 4 bases short and J 2 bases short, with 10 bases between. The CDR3 has 14 residues. CDR1 and CDR2 (germline): SGHRS, YFSETQ.

The chain recombines TRBV9 with TRBJ1-3; perhaps TRBD1 as D (5 bases). V was cut by 0 bases and J by 0 bases, with 13 bases left in between. From germline, CDR1 is SGDLS and CDR2 YYNGEE. The CDR3 totals 17 residues. Written as DNA, the CDR3 is TGTGCCAGCAGCGTAGGGACGGTGGGGCTCTCTGGAAACACCATATATTTT. Protein: CASSVGTVGLSGNTIYF.

This clone was observed a single time. V gene TRBV29-1 combines with J gene TRBJ2-1; D possibly corresponds to TRBD2 (6 bases). The V end lost 3 bases, the J end lost 10 bases, and 13 bases lay between the germline ends. CDR3 length equals 12 residues. Germline V CDR1 and CDR2: SQVTM, ANQGSEA. The CDR3 sequence is CSVDRGLAEQFF. The CDR3 nucleotides read TGCAGCGTTGACCGAGGGCTAGCGGAGCAGTTCTTC.

The V gene is TRBV20-1, the J gene TRBJ2-1, with D maybe TRBD2 (5 bases). Germline CDR1 is DFQATT and CDR2 is SNEGSKA (reference sequence). This CDR3 has 9 residues. CDR3 sequence: CIRENEQFF. Written as DNA, the CDR3 is TGCATTCGGGAAAATGAGCAGTTCTTC.

This sequence joins TRBV29-1 and TRBJ2-5; the D gene is possibly TRBD2 (6 bases). V lost 7 bases to trimming and J lost 5 bases, with 20 bases between them. Per germline, CDR1 SQVTM and CDR2 ANQGSEA. The CDR3 has 14 amino acids. The CDR3 DNA sequence: TGCAGCGGGGGAGGCCTCCTCTCAGGGGAGACCCAGTACTTC. It translates to CSGGGLLSGETQYF.

This clone appeared a single time. The V and J genes are TRBV18 and TRBJ1-1; D is possibly TRBD1 (5 bases). With 2 bases removed from V and 1 base from J, the gap between germline ends came to 11 bases. The CDR3 runs 15 residues. Per germline, CDR1 KGHSH and CDR2 LQKENI. The CDR3 is CASSPRGHRNTEAFF. CDR3 nucleotide sequence: TGTGCCAGCTCACCAAGGGGTCACAGGAACACTGAAGCTTTCTTT.

The chain has TRBV7-6 and TRBJ1-2; D call uncertain. The V gene lost 9 bases and the J gene lost 4 bases, with 9 bases spanning the gap. Per germline, CDR1 SGHVS and CDR2 FNYEAQ. This CDR3 has 11 amino acids. The CDR3 is CARRTAYGYTF. For the CDR3, the DNA is TGTGCCAGACGTACAGCCTATGGCTACACCTTC.